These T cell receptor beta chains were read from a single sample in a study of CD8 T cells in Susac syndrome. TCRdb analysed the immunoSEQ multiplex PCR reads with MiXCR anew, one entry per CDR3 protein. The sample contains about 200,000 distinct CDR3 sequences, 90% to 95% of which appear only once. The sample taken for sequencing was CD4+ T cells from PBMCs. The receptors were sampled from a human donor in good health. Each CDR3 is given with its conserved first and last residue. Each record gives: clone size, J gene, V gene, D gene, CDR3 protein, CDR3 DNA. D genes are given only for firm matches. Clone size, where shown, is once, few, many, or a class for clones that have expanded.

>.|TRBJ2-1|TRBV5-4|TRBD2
CASSGATSGSLVF
TGTGCCAGCAGCGGCGCCACTAGCGGGAGTCTCGTGTTC
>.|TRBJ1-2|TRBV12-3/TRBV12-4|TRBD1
CASSLLDRVGYTF
TGTGCCAGCAGTTTATTGGACAGGGTTGGCTACACCTTC
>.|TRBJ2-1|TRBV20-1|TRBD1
CSAREQGAGEQFF
TGCAGTGCTAGAGAACAGGGGGCAGGTGAGCAGTTCTTC
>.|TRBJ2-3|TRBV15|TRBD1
CATSRLEGRGRDTQYF
TGTGCCACCAGCAGATTGGAGGGCAGGGGGCGGGATACGCAGTATTTT
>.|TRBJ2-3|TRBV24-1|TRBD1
CATSDFGQGRDTQYF
TGTGCCACCAGTGATTTCGGACAGGGGAGGGATACGCAGTATTTT
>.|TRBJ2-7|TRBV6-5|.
CASSSAGRGSYEQYF
TGTGCCAGCAGTTCCGCCGGGCGGGGATCCTACGAGCAGTACTTC
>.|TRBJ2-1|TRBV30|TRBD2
CAWSSGGSYNEQFF
TGTGCCTGGAGTTCGGGGGGTTCCTACAATGAGCAGTTCTTC
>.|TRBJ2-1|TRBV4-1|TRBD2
CASSHSPGTSGGANEQFF
TGCGCCAGCAGCCACAGTCCCGGGACTAGCGGGGGGGCCAATGAGCAGTTCTTC
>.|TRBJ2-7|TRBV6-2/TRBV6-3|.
CASSMMYEQYF
TGTGCCAGCAGCATGATGTACGAGCAGTACTTC
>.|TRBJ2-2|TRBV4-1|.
CASSQGEREGELFF
TGCGCCAGCAGCCAAGGAGAAAGGGAAGGGGAGCTGTTTTTT
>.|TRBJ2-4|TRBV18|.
CASSFRDAKNIQYF
TGTGCCAGCTCATTTCGGGACGCAAAAAACATTCAGTACTTC
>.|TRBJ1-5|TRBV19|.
CASSAPSGQPQHF
TGTGCCAGTAGTGCCCCCTCTGGTCAGCCCCAGCATTTT
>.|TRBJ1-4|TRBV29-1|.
CSVLGGGEKLFF
TGCAGCGTTTTGGGGGGAGGCGAAAAACTGTTTTTT
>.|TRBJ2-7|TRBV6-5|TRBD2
CASSSPGLAGYEQYF
TGTGCCAGCAGTTCACCAGGACTAGCGGGCTACGAGCAGTACTTC
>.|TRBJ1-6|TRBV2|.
CASSRAGWGSPLHF
TGTGCCAGCAGCCGGGCAGGCTGGGGGTCACCCCTCCACTTT
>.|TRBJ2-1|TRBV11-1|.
CASTPTGSYNEQFF
TGTGCCAGCACCCCGACCGGGTCATACAATGAGCAGTTCTTC
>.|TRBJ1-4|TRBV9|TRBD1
CASSPGQGGHNEKLFF
TGTGCCAGCAGTCCCGGACAGGGGGGTCATAATGAAAAACTGTTTTTT
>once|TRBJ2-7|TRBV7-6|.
CASSLGSAASSYEQYF
TGTGCCAGCAGCTTAGGGTCGGCGGCCAGCTCCTACGAGCAGTACTTC
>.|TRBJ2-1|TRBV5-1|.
CASSLVGLGNEQFF
TGCGCCAGCAGCTTGGTAGGGTTGGGCAATGAGCAGTTCTTC
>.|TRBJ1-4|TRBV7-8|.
CASSFLRATNEKLFF
TGTGCCAGCAGCTTCCTTCGGGCAACTAATGAAAAACTGTTTTTT
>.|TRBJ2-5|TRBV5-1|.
CASSLDGWETQYF
TGCGCCAGCAGCTTGGATGGTTGGGAGACCCAGTACTTC
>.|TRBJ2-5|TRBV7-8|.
CASSLAGRETPSMYF
TGTGCCAGCAGCTTAGCTGGAAGGGAGACCCCAAGTATGTACTTC
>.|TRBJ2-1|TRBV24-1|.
CATTAASHQEQFF
TGTGCCACTACCGCAGCGTCACATCAGGAGCAGTTCTTC
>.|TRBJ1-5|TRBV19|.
CASRTYSNQPQHF
TGTGCCAGTAGGACGTATAGCAATCAGCCCCAGCATTTT
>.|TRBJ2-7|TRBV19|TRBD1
CASSPRTGGVEQYF
TGTGCCAGTAGTCCAAGGACAGGGGGCGTGGAGCAGTACTTC
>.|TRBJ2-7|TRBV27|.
CASRPGRRTYEQYF
TGTGCCAGCAGACCCGGACGGAGAACCTACGAGCAGTACTTC
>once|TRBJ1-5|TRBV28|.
CASKISNQPQHF
TGTGCCAGCAAAATAAGCAATCAGCCCCAGCATTTT
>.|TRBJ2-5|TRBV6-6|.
CASTERRGTFQETQYF
TGTGCCAGCACCGAAAGGAGGGGTACATTCCAAGAGACCCAGTACTTC
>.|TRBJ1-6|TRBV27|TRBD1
CASTPRGPDSPLHF
TGTGCCAGCACCCCTAGGGGGCCGGATTCACCCCTCCACTTT
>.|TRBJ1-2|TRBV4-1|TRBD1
CASSQVNRDRAYGYTF
TGCGCCAGCAGCCAAGTAAACCGGGACAGGGCGTATGGCTACACCTTC
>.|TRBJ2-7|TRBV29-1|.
CSVESQIDKQYF
TGCAGCGTTGAAAGCCAGATCGACAAGCAGTACTTC
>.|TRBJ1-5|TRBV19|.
CASTFEGQPQHF
TGTGCCAGTACTTTTGAAGGGCAGCCCCAGCATTTT
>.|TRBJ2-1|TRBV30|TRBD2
CAWSDADGLAGGHEQFF
TGTGCCTGGAGCGATGCTGACGGACTAGCGGGAGGACATGAGCAGTTCTTC
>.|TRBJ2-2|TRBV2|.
CASSENRVLNTGELFF
TGTGCCAGCAGTGAAAACAGGGTCCTTAACACCGGGGAGCTGTTTTTT
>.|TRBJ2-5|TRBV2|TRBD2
CASCRTSGHQETQYF
TGTGCCAGCTGCCGGACTAGCGGGCACCAAGAGACCCAGTACTTC
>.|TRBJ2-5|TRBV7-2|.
CASSLAGAETQYF
TGTGCCAGCAGCTTAGCGGGGGCGGAGACCCAGTACTTC
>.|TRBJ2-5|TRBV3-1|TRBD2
CASSLSRWREEETQYF
TGTGCCAGCAGCCTGTCGAGATGGCGGGAGGAGGAGACCCAGTACTTC
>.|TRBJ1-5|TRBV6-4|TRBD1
CARHTGDGNQPQHF
TGTGCCAGGCACACAGGGGACGGCAATCAGCCCCAGCATTTT
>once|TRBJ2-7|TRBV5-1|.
CASSLDQGSGYEQYF
TGCGCCAGCAGCTTGGACCAGGGATCGGGCTACGAGCAGTACTTC
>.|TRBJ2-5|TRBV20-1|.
CSALNPNEETQYF
TGCAGTGCTCTCAACCCCAACGAAGAGACCCAGTACTTC
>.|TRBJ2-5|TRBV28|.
CASTPGRFRRETQYF
TGTGCCAGCACCCCGGGCCGGTTCCGCCGAGAGACCCAGTACTTC
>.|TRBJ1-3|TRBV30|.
CAWSPGKSGNTIYF
TGTGCCTGGAGTCCGGGGAAGAGTGGAAACACCATATATTTT
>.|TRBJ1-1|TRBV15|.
CATSRDRGLNTEAFF
TGTGCCACCAGCAGAGATCGGGGTTTGAACACTGAAGCTTTCTTT
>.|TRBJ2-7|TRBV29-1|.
CSVERDYEQYF
TGCAGCGTTGAAAGGGACTACGAGCAGTACTTC
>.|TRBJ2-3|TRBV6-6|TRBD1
CASSYPGQGIVTQYF
TGTGCCAGCAGTTACCCCGGACAGGGGATCGTCACGCAGTATTTT
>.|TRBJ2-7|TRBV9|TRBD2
CASSPRLAGYEQYF
TGTGCCAGCAGCCCGCGACTAGCGGGGTACGAGCAGTACTTC
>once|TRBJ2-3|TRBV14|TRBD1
CASSQLTGQGADTQYF
TGTGCCAGCAGCCAACTTACGGGACAGGGGGCAGATACGCAGTATTTT
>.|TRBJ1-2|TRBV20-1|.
CSARDYGVTNYGYTF
TGCAGTGCTAGAGATTACGGGGTCACTAACTATGGCTACACCTTC
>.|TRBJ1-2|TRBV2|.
CASSEEINYGYTF
TGTGCCAGCAGTGAGGAGATTAACTATGGCTACACCTTC
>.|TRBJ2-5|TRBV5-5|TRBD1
CASSWGTGETQYF
TGTGCCAGCAGCTGGGGGACAGGCGAGACCCAGTACTTC
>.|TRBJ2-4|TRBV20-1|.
CSAAVEGGNIQYF
TGCAGTGCCGCCGTGGAAGGCGGAAACATTCAGTACTTC
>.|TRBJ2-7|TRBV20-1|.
CSISHGGYTYEQYF
TGCAGTATATCCCATGGGGGATATACCTACGAGCAGTACTTC
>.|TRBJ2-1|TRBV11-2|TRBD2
CASSLELAGGNEQFF
TGTGCCAGCAGCTTAGAACTAGCGGGAGGCAATGAGCAGTTCTTC
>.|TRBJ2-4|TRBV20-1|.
CSALEGIKDIQYF
TGCAGCGCCCTGGAGGGTATCAAAGACATTCAGTACTTC
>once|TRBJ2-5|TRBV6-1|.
CASSEPGLEETQYF
TGTGCCAGCAGTGAGCCGGGGCTTGAAGAGACCCAGTACTTC
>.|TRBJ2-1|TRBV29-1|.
CSVEDDGAGSSYNEQFF
TGCAGCGTTGAAGATGATGGTGCGGGGAGCTCCTACAATGAGCAGTTCTTC
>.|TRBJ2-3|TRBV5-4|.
CASSPVGGLYTQYF
TGTGCCAGCAGCCCGGTCGGGGGGCTCTATACGCAGTATTTT
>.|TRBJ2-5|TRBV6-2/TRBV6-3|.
CASRHGPPRETQYF
TGTGCCAGCAGACACGGGCCACCGCGGGAGACCCAGTACTTC
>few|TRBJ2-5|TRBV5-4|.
CASSPQDVETQYF
TGTGCCAGCAGCCCACAGGACGTCGAGACCCAGTACTTC